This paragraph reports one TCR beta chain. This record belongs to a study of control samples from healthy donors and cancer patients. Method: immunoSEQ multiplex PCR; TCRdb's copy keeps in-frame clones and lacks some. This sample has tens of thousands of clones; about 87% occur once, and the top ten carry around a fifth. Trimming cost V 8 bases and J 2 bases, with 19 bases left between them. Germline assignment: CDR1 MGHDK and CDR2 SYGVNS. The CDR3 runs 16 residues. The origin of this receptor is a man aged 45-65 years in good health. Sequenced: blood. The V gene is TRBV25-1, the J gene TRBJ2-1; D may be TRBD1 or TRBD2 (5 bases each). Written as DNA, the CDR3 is TGTGCCAGCGGAGACCTCCGGGACGGTACCTACAATGAGCAGTTCTTC. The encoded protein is CASGDLRDGTYNEQFF.